One and the same sample provided the 7 T cell receptor beta chains below, sequenced in a study of shared clonotypes between healthy human individuals. TCRdb's copy holds only in-frame clones and misses some; the assay was immunoSEQ multiplex PCR. The top ten clones hold 10% of a sample with 300,000 to 400,000 clones, roughly 70% of them seen once. Sequenced: memory CD4+ T cells sorted from blood. Subset in this sample: CD45RA-negative fraction. These receptors were collected from a man aged 30 to 39 in good health.

The gene calls are TRBV19 and TRBJ2-7; D unclear. CDR1 and CDR2 (germline): LNHDA, SQIVND (reference sequence). This CDR3 is built from 14 residues. V lost 5 bases and J lost 0, with 11 bases in between. CDR3 in DNA: TGTGCCAGTAGTCCCCGCGGAATCTCCTACGAGCAGTACTTC. Its protein is CASSPRGISYEQYF.

This clone was counted a few times. The chain couples TRBV12-5 to TRBJ2-2; D remains ambiguous. The CDR3 extends over 15 amino acids. The V and J ends lost 2 bases and 4 bases respectively, with 11 bases between them. The germline V gene encodes CDR1 LGHNT and CDR2 FRNRAP. CDR3 in DNA: TGTGCTAGTGGTTTGATAGCAGGAAGCACCGGGGAGCTGTTTTTT. Protein product: CASGLIAGSTGELFF.

The chain links TRBV19 to TRBJ2-7, with unresolved D. Looked up from germline, CDR1 is LNHDA and CDR2 is SQIVND (reference sequence). V lost 4 bases, J lost 4 bases, and 14 bases lay in between. CDR3 length equals 14 residues. The CDR3 is CASSTRGGSYEQYF. CDR3 sequence (DNA): TGTGCCAGTAGTACCCGTGGTGGTTCTTACGAGCAGTACTTC.

The chain employs TRBV7-6 and TRBJ1-2, with D unclear. CDR1 and CDR2 from the germline V gene are SGHVS and FNYEAQ. This CDR3 region has 16 residues. Trimming stripped 5 bases from V and 4 bases from J, with 20 bases between. The CDR3 coding sequence is TGTGCCAGCAGCGAACAGCGAACCGACATGAGCTATGGCTACACCTTC. Translated: CASSEQRTDMSYGYTF.

The chain employs TRBV28 and TRBJ1-1, with TRBD1 matching 9 bases. The CDR3 contains 17 residues. Germline V gives CDR1 MDHEN, CDR2 SYDVKM. After removal of 5 bases from V and 1 base from J, the junction contained 11 bases not matched to a gene. The CDR3 is CASSPYYWDRENTEAFF. In DNA form, the CDR3 reads TGTGCCAGCAGTCCCTACTATTGGGACAGGGAGAACACTGAAGCTTTCTTT.

V is TRBV6-5 and J is TRBJ2-7; D remains ambiguous. Germline V gene sequence: CDR1 MNHEY, CDR2 SVGAGI. The V end was cut by 5 bases, the J end by 5 bases, with 16 bases between. The CDR3 extends over 14 amino acids. The CDR3 DNA reads TGTGCCAGCAGTGGCTTGGGGTATGCTAACGAGCAGTACTTC. Protein product: CASSGLGYANEQYF.

The V gene is TRBV19, the J gene TRBJ2-2; either TRBD1 or TRBD2 may supply D (5 bases each). CDR1 is LNHDA and CDR2 is SQIVND in the germline V gene (reference sequence). Deletions cut 5 bases from V and 4 bases from J, with 14 bases between. This CDR3 is 15 amino acids long. The CDR3 protein is CASSFTGTFTGELFF. DNA for the CDR3: TGTGCCAGTAGTTTCACTGGGACCTTCACCGGGGAGCTGTTTTTT.